This T cell receptor beta chain was recorded in a study of shared clonotypes between healthy human individuals. Study-level results: Generally, naive subsets came out with larger estimated richness than memory subsets. Non-shared clonotypes were found to have lower generation probabilities than the clonotypes that were shared by all four of the sorted-subset donors. With four donors compared, 4.5% to 6.5% of naive CD4 clonotypes were shared. Sampling was confined to blood; repertoires within tissues likely differ.

Positively selected for CCR7, the CD45RO-negative cells used as naive CD8 cells excluded terminally differentiated effector memory CD45RA+ cells. The method was immunoSEQ multiplex PCR; TCRdb's version includes in-frame clones alone and lacks a portion of them. The sample consists of around 2,000,000 clones, about 95% of them appearing once. The V and J ends lost 1 base and 11 bases respectively, with 9 bases between them. CDR1 is MGHRA, CDR2 YSYEKL, per germline. This CDR3 contains 11 residues. As to this clone: Antigen specificity is unknown.

The clonotype was recovered from a man between 18 and 35 years old in good health. The rearrangement joins TRBV4-1 to TRBJ2-7; D gene uncertain. Specimen: naive CD8+ T cells sorted from blood. The CDR3 nucleotides are TGCGCCAGCAGCCAAGGGTTAGTTGAGTACTTC. This codes for CASSQGLVEYF.